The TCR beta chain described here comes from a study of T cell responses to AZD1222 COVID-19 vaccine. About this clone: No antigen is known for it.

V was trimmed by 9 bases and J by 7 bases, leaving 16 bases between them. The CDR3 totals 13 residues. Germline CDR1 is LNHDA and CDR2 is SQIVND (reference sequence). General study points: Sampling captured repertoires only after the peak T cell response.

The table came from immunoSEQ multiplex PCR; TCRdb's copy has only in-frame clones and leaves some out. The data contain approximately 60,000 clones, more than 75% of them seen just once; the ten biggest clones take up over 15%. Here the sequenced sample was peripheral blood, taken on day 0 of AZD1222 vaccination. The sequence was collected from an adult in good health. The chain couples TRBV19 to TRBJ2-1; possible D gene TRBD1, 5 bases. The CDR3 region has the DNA TGTGCCAGCGCGCCCAGGGTTGGGAATGAGCAGTTCTTC. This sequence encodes CASAPRVGNEQFF.